Each of the 5 T cell receptor beta chains below was sequenced from the same sample in a study of cytomegalovirus exposure and HLA in healthy donors. Use of 60 Vbeta and 13 Jbeta primers characterized the PCR. Profiling relied on immunoSEQ multiplex PCR, and the TCRdb table lists in-frame clones only, not all of them. The sample lists roughly 31,000 clones, approximately 62% occurring once. Specimen: PBMCs. Source of these receptors: a male donor in good health and CMV-seropositive.

This clone turned up a few times. J is TRBJ2-3 and V is TRBV5-1; 7 bases align to TRBD2. Germline CDR1 is SGHRS and CDR2 is YFSETQ. J lost 0 bases, V lost 4 bases, and 8 bases had no gene match. This CDR3 has 16 amino acids. The CDR3 sequence is CASSPPSGASTDTQYF. As DNA, the CDR3 is TGCGCCAGCAGCCCTCCGAGCGGGGCAAGCACAGATACGCAGTATTTT.

This chain links TRBV28 with TRBJ2-7; TRBD1 matches at 7 bases. V lost 1 base and J lost 3; bases outside the gene matches: 6. Germline CDR1 and CDR2: MDHEN and SYDVKM. The CDR3 runs 15 residues. The CDR3 here is CASSLSRGLGYEQYF. For the CDR3, the DNA is TGTGCCAGCAGTTTATCAAGGGGGCTAGGCTACGAGCAGTACTTC.

The chain is built from TRBV5-1 and TRBJ2-3, with D unresolved. V lost 0 bases to trimming and J lost 2 bases, with 13 bases between them. Germline V gives CDR1 SGHRS, CDR2 YFSETQ. The CDR3 consists of 16 residues. The CDR3, as DNA: TGCGCCAGCAGCTTGGCCGTACAGACACACACAGATACGCAGTATTTT. Translation: CASSLAVQTHTDTQYF.

This chain uses TRBV7-9 with TRBJ2-1; D is undetermined. The CDR3 covers 12 residues. The ends were cut back, 1 base at V and 8 bases at J, with 6 bases in the middle. Germline lookup yields CDR1 SEHNR and CDR2 FQNEAQ (reference sequence). CDR3 in DNA: TGTGCCAGCAGCTTAGTACGCGATGAGCAGTTCTTC. Encoded protein: CASSLVRDEQFF. The variable domain in full, with the rest retrieved from reference TRBV7-9 and TRBJ2-1, is DTGVSQNPRHKITKRGQNVTFRCDPISEHNRLYWYRQTLGQGPEFLTYFQNEAQLEKSRLLSDRFSAERPKGSFSTLEIQRTEQGDSAMYLCASSLVRDEQFFGPGTRLTVL.

This clone was counted once. The genes are TRBV6-1 and TRBJ1-2, with D possibly TRBD1 on 5 matching bases. The CDR3 has 15 residues. Trimming removed 0 bases from V and 8 bases from J, with 16 bases in between. The V gene's germline CDR1 is MNHNS and CDR2 SASEGT. The CDR3 sequence: CASSEAGALGRGYTF. As DNA, the CDR3 is TGTGCCAGCAGTGAAGCTGGGGCCCTGGGTCGGGGCTACACCTTC.